This TCR beta chain was sequenced in a study of response to subunit inactivated influenza vaccine. This clonotype was found a few times. TCRdb re-analysed the RT-PCR reads in MiXCR, keeping a single row per CDR3 protein. Among 150,000 to 200,000 distinct CDR3 sequences listed, 9.5% to 15% were seen once. The CDR3 has 15 amino acids. Per germline, CDR1 SGHAT and CDR2 FQNNGV. The V and J ends lost 1 base and 1 base respectively, with 10 bases between them. Separately, the same data were catalogued under a study of T cells expressing NK-cell markers. That paper adds: What made the TCR beta cDNA was 5'RACE template switching with UMIs. The sequencing cohort of eight donors included seven HCMV-seropositive individuals and one seronegative individual. One observes that, in a few donors, these clonotypes were also the leading ones within the CD3+CD56-NKG2C+ fraction.

The receptor comes from a man between 50 and 59 years old who received an inactivated influenza vaccine. The chain recombines TRBV11-2 with TRBJ1-1; weak D call: TRBD1 (6 bases). Specimen: CD8+ T cells sorted from PBMCs, collected roughly 13 days after vaccination. Here the CDR3 reads CASSLVDRSNTEAFF. The CDR3 nucleotides are TGTGCCAGCAGCTTAGTTGACAGGTCGAACACTGAAGCTTTCTTT.